The source of this T cell receptor beta chain is a study of shared clonotypes between healthy human individuals. Study results and limitations: Estimated clonotype richness was generally higher in naive than memory subsets.

Per the germline V gene, CDR1 is SGDLS and CDR2 is YYNGEE. The CDR3 totals 13 residues. V lost 0 bases and J 3 bases, leaving 4 bases between the germline ends. Several immunoSEQ plates held equal portions of the genomic DNA taken from each subset. Only in-frame clones appear in the TCRdb table, and some are missing; sequencing was by immunoSEQ multiplex PCR. The sample lists around 1.6 million clones; roughly 98% were seen once. In regard to this clone: Its antigen is still unknown. In the same sample, other DNA sequences code for this CDR3.

A CD45RA-negative memory subset and a CD45RA+ naive subset were separated from the CD4+ cells. Specimen: naive CD4+ T cells sorted from blood. Subset: CD45RA+ positively selected. This rearrangement joins TRBV9 to TRBJ1-3, with D unclear. The clonotype was recovered from a young man in good health. The CDR3 DNA reads TGTGCCAGCAGCGTAGGAAGTGGAAACACCATATATTTT. Protein: CASSVGSGNTIYF.